Listed here is a single T cell receptor beta chain. These data originate in a study of blood T cell repertoires in COVID-19. Study details: Acute and convalescent COVID-19 specimens originated in the United States, Italy and Spain. T cells, B-cell-depleted T cells, or PBMCs supplied cDNA or gDNA.

This CDR3 has 11 amino acids. With 4 bases removed from V and 10 bases from J, the gap between germline ends came to 8 bases. In the original analysis: Reference gene primers were amplified, and this amplification served to estimate nucleated cell counts. Profiled with immunoSEQ multiplex PCR; TCRdb holds only in-frame clones, not every one. Clone size and V and J calls were adopted from that table, with D and trimming inferred from the DNA. The repertoire holds tens of thousands of clones, with 82% as singletons. The rearrangement joins TRBV12-3 or TRBV12-4 to TRBJ2-1, with D perhaps matching TRBD2 (5 bases). The source material was peripheral blood. This TCR was recovered from a man older than 75 with active or convalescent COVID-19. The CDR3 loop reads CASSSPGEQFF. CDR3 nucleotide sequence: TGTGCCAGCAGTTCCCCGGGGGAGCAGTTCTTC.